This TCR beta chain emerged from a study of cytomegalovirus exposure and HLA in healthy donors. Study background: The roughly 120 million unique TCR beta sequences, from roughly 170 million T cells, were found by an earlier analysis.

Broader study findings: There were approximately 150 TCR beta chains listed as cytomegalovirus-associated.

The primer mix had 60 Vbeta and 13 Jbeta primers. The authors' processing: As a later analysis found, there were roughly 80 million unique TCR beta chains, of which around 10 million were shared. Sequencing used immunoSEQ multiplex PCR; TCRdb keeps in-frame clones, though not all of them. Clone size and V and J calls were adopted from that table, with D and trimming inferred from the DNA. The table shows under 200,000 clones, with around 80% occurring only once. Each donor's status was that of a healthy bone marrow donor. A note on this clone: No antigen is known for it.

Looked up from germline, CDR1 is MNHEY and CDR2 is SVGAGI. The CDR3 totals 16 residues. V lost 2 bases, J lost 5 bases, and 11 bases stayed unmatched. The sequence came from a woman between 45 and 65 years old in good health and CMV-seronegative. The chain carries TRBV6-5 and TRBJ1-1; TRBD1 matches 7 bases. Sequenced sample: PBMCs. The CDR3 nucleotides are TGTGCCAGCAGTTACCGATTAAACAGGGGTGGGACTGAAGCTTTCTTT. This translates into CASSYRLNRGGTEAFF.